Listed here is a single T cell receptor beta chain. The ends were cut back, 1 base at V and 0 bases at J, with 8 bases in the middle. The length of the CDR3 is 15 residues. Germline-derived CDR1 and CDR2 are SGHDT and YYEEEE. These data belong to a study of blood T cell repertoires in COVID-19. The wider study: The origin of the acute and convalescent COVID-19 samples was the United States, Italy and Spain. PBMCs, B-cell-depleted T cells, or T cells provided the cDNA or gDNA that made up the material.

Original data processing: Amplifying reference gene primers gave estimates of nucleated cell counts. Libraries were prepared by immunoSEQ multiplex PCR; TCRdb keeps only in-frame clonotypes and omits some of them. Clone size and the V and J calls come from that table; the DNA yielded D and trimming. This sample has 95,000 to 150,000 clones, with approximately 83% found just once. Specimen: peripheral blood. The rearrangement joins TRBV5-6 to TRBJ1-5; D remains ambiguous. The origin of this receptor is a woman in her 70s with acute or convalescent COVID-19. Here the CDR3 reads CASSLNGRSNQPQHF. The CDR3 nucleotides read TGTGCCAGCAGCTTGAACGGTCGTAGCAATCAGCCCCAGCATTTT.